Listed here is a single T cell receptor beta chain. TCRdb derives one entry per CDR3 protein from the 5' RACE reads, leaving out DNA. Its clone listing holds about 150,000 distinct CDR3 sequences. The data were taken from a study of T cells expressing NK-cell markers. Across the study: Seven of the eight sequenced donors were HCMV-seropositive; one was seronegative.

CDR3 length: 16 amino acids. Sequences were obtained from blood T cells: a sorted CD56 or NKG2C T cell subset, CD4+ or CD8+ T cells, or bulk PBMC T cells (not recorded which). The receptor was isolated from a woman aged 50 to 60 in good health. The chain joins TRBV12-3 or TRBV12-4 to TRBJ2-3; checking the TCRdb D call of TRBD1 is not possible without DNA. The CDR3 reads CASSLDRVSSTDTQYF.